This TCR beta chain was found in a study of shared clonotypes between healthy human individuals (dated by TCRdb to 2019 to 2021). Broadly, across the study: Two women and a few men aged 18 to 49 years were included in the cohort. For each donor, three plates each were used for CD4 naive and CD4 memory, two plates were used for CD8 naive, and one plate was used for CD8 memory. Libraries were prepared and TCR repertoires were sequenced by different laboratories using diverse techniques, in order to increase sequencing depth and limit assay-specific biases. Per donor, leukapheresis produced somewhere between about 0.8 and 9 billion PBMCs. The study deeply sequenced blood TCR repertoires of several healthy adults to estimate repertoire size and the extent of clonotype sharing between individuals. Study-wide conclusions, independent of this receptor: Sharing across a handful of donors was observed for around 5% of naive CD4, over 3% of naive CD8, over 2% of memory CD4, and approximately 0.41% of memory CD8 clonotypes. Compared with non-shared clonotypes, clonotypes shared by all four sorted-subset donors had higher generation probabilities. Only blood was sampled, and tissue TCR repertoires likely differ from those in blood. Pairwise subsampling indicated that sequencing depth was expected to affect the degree of clonotype sharing among donors. The genetic and exposure-history diversity represented was limited by the small number of donors. Rarefaction of sorted-subset datasets indicated incomplete sequencing despite the large sequencing depth. Naive subsets generally had larger estimated clonotype richness than memory subsets did.

TCR CDR3 regions were amplified from genomic DNA by multiplex PCR using the deep immunoSEQ assay. Extracted genomic DNA from each cell subset was spread evenly across all wells of several immunoSEQ 96-well plates, with each plate serving as a replicate. For sorted subsets, 200 ng of genomic DNA, equivalent to 30,000 or so T cell genomes, went into each replicate PCR. Purified libraries were quantified with a Qubit 3.0 fluorometer, sized on a Bioanalyzer 2100, and re-quantified with the KAPA Library Quantification kit. Every immunoSEQ 96-well plate was sequenced on a dedicated single-read 150-cycle Illumina NextSeq 550 flow cell. In the paper's pipeline: Because only junctional sequences without quality scores were contained in the immunoSEQ output, filtering matching that applied to full-length reads could not be performed. Sequences were annotated with PyIR, a Python wrapper for IgBLAST v1.9, and V/J genes and CDR3 were assigned using IMGT germline references. Any read was removed if the V/J assignment was weak (E-value above 1e-6), the CDR3 was missing, or the read contained stop codons, out-of-frame junctions, or ambiguous translated residues. V3J clonotypes were defined as sequences sharing the same inferred V gene, J gene, and CDR3 amino acid sequence. Percentage overlap between repertoires was computed as shared unique clonotypes divided by the size of the smaller repertoire. Three approaches were used to assess repertoire richness: RTK rarefaction, the Chao1 estimator, and Recon v2.1 estimates of unobserved clonotypes. Generation probabilities were computed with OLGA for all TCRbeta clonotypes obtained by the gDNA method from several donors. As stored in TCRdb, this immuneACCESS dataset retains in-frame rearrangements with V and J assigned. A fraction of the clones does not appear; measured against another copy, unresolved V genes explain less than half of the discrepancy, and the remainder lacks a known reason. V and J calls and clone size follow that table, whereas D and trimming were derived from the DNA. The sample has some 2 million clones on record, 90% to 95% of them singletons. 0.13% of the sample is in the top ten clones.

Inclusive of the bounding cysteine and phenylalanine, the CDR3 is 14 residues long. Just the 42-base CDR3 DNA is kept, in frame starting at base 1. Here V drops 0 bases and J drops 6 bases, and the junction holds 4 bases not matched to any gene. The germline V gene encodes CDR1 SGDLS and CDR2 YYNGEE. The donors were healthy, HIV-negative adults with no recently reported acute infections or vaccinations. Every donor was a Caucasian adult living in Nashville, Tennessee, USA. CD4+ T cells were enriched through magnetic negative selection, after which naive cells were positively selected on CD45RA and the remaining negative fraction served as the memory subset. Blood was obtained by leukapheresis, after which PBMCs were separated by Ficoll-Histopaque density gradient centrifugation and cryopreserved in liquid nitrogen vapor phase. Analytical flow cytometry was used to check the purity and quantity of each magnetically sorted T cell population. Each sorted fraction had its genomic DNA isolated and then quantified by UV absorbance on a Nanodrop 2000c.

A word on this clone: Which antigen it targets is not known. No clone much larger than this one lies a single base away; base qualities are absent.

This sequence uses TRBV9 and TRBJ1-1, with 8 central nucleotides matching TRBD1. The specimen was naive CD4+ T cells sorted from blood. The cell subset or site label corresponds to: CD45RA+ positively selected. This clonotype was sampled from a man between 18 and 29 years old in good health. CDR3 sequence: CASSVETGAAEAFF. The DNA sequence is as follows: TGTGCCAGCAGCGTAGAGACAGGGGCGGCTGAAGCTTTCTTT.